These T cell receptor beta chains were read from a single sample in a study of regulatory dendritic cells for organ transplantation. Measured with immunoSEQ multiplex PCR; TCRdb has only the in-frame clones, and not every one. The sample yields 30,000 or so clones, approximately 77% seen once. The sample comprised naive CD8+ T cells from blood. The receptors come from a human donor in good health. CDR3s include the opening cysteine and the closing phenylalanine or tryptophan. The order of the fields is V gene, clone size, J gene, D gene, CDR3 protein, CDR3 DNA. A D gene is named only where the DNA matches it firmly. Clone size is given for some rows only: seen once, a few or many times, or a class if the clone is expanded.

TRBV29-1	NA	TRBJ2-1	NA	CSVLSPRRGNEQFF	TGCAGCGTCCTCAGTCCCCGACGGGGCAATGAGCAGTTCTTC
TRBV5-5	NA	TRBJ1-1	NA	CASSLEQGIVTEAFF	TGTGCCAGCAGCTTGGAACAGGGTATAGTCACTGAAGCTTTCTTT
TRBV5-6	NA	TRBJ2-7	NA	CASSSGASSYEQYF	TGTGCCAGCAGCTCAGGGGCGTCCTCCTACGAGCAGTACTTC
TRBV10-2	NA	TRBJ2-2	TRBD2	CASSDSSGGRTGELFF	TGCGCCAGCAGTGACTCTAGCGGGGGGAGAACCGGGGAGCTGTTTTTT
TRBV5-1	NA	TRBJ1-1	NA	CASSLEGGGGTEAFF	TGCGCCAGCAGCCTAGAGGGAGGTGGTGGCACTGAAGCTTTCTTT
TRBV7-9	NA	TRBJ1-3	NA	CASSQTRRRGSGNTIYF	TGTGCCAGCAGCCAGACACGCAGACGGGGCTCTGGAAACACCATATATTTT
TRBV9	NA	TRBJ2-1	NA	CASSGQVQNYNEQFF	TGTGCCAGCAGCGGCCAAGTCCAGAACTACAATGAGCAGTTCTTC
TRBV7-9	NA	TRBJ1-5	NA	CASSLGGSGPYSNQPQHF	TGTGCCAGCAGCTTGGGGGGGTCCGGCCCATATAGCAATCAGCCCCAGCATTTT
TRBV29-1	NA	TRBJ2-2	NA	CSVGPGETGELFF	TGCAGCGTTGGACCAGGGGAGACAGGGGAGCTGTTTTTT
TRBV7-2	NA	TRBJ1-4	NA	CASSLEYGGVVNEKLFF	TGTGCCAGCAGCTTAGAATATGGAGGGGTTGTGAATGAAAAACTGTTTTTT
TRBV4-3	once	TRBJ2-1	TRBD1	CASSQDRDRGFRDEQFF	TGCGCCAGCAGCCAAGATAGAGACAGGGGTTTTAGGGATGAGCAGTTCTTC
TRBV10-3	NA	TRBJ1-2	NA	CAISEPFQGQNYGYTF	TGTGCCATCAGTGAGCCCTTCCAGGGGCAAAACTATGGCTACACCTTC
TRBV4-1	NA	TRBJ1-4	NA	CASSRGAVYEKLFF	TGCGCCAGCAGCCGCGGGGCAGTCTATGAAAAACTGTTTTTT
TRBV10-2	NA	TRBJ1-1	NA	CASRDRLNTEAFF	TGCGCCAGCAGGGACAGACTGAACACTGAAGCTTTCTTT
TRBV6-5	NA	TRBJ1-1	TRBD1	CASSLGQGKTEAFF	TGTGCCAGCAGTTTAGGACAGGGAAAAACTGAAGCTTTCTTT
TRBV27	NA	TRBJ1-2	NA	CASSPGGGTYGYTF	TGTGCCAGCAGTCCCGGTGGAGGAACCTATGGCTACACCTTC
TRBV5-1	NA	TRBJ2-7	NA	CASRTEQGSYEQYF	TGCGCCAGCAGGACCGAACAGGGCTCCTACGAGCAGTACTTC
TRBV27	NA	TRBJ2-5	TRBD1	CVSETGDSQETQYF	TGTGTCAGTGAAACAGGGGATTCCCAAGAGACCCAGTACTTC
TRBV7-9	few	TRBJ2-7	NA	CASSSDSPYEQYF	TGTGCCAGCAGCTCGGACAGTCCCTACGAGCAGTACTTC
TRBV4-3	NA	TRBJ2-3	TRBD2	CASSQEVVAGVTDTQYF	TGCGCCAGCAGCCAAGAAGTCGTAGCGGGGGTCACAGATACGCAGTATTTT
TRBV7-6	NA	TRBJ2-2	NA	CASSWGTRNTGELFF	TGTGCCAGCAGCTGGGGGACTCGCAACACCGGGGAGCTGTTTTTT
TRBV29-1	NA	TRBJ1-3	TRBD1	CSVWGQGINTIYF	TGCAGCGTGTGGGGACAGGGGATAAACACCATATATTTT
TRBV19	NA	TRBJ1-1	TRBD1	CASSLQGGNTEAFF	TGTGCCAGTAGCCTACAGGGGGGGAACACTGAAGCTTTCTTT
TRBV4-2	NA	TRBJ2-3	TRBD2	CASSQGGDTDTQYF	TGTGCCAGCAGCCAGGGGGGGGACACAGATACGCAGTATTTT
TRBV29-1	NA	TRBJ2-7	NA	CSVVDSSYEQYF	TGCAGCGTAGTAGACAGTTCCTACGAGCAGTACTTC
TRBV15	NA	TRBJ2-5	NA	CATSRVVGPEETQYF	TGTGCCACCAGCAGAGTGGTCGGCCCGGAGGAGACCCAGTACTTC
TRBV10-3	NA	TRBJ1-1	NA	CAASDGLNTEAFF	TGTGCCGCAAGCGACGGCCTGAACACTGAAGCTTTCTTT
TRBV11-2	once	TRBJ1-2	NA	CASSLGGSLNGYTF	TGTGCCAGCAGCTTAGGAGGGAGCCTAAACGGCTACACCTTC